This passage covers 27 T cell receptor beta chains from one sample sequenced in a study of regulatory T cells in long-lasting Graves disease. CDR3 regions were amplified by Arm-PCR using iRepertoire HTBI primers to build TCR beta libraries. MiXCR, applied by TCRdb to the multiplex PCR reads, yields one record per CDR3 protein. The sample yields about 330,000 distinct CDR3 sequences, about 17% seen once. The time point here: newly diagnosed GD, antithyroid drugs for less than 3 months. From RNA extracted from PBMCs, the TCR library was made. This sample also belongs to another study, concerning T cells in Graves' hyperthyroidism and ophthalmopathy.

The material sequenced was peripheral blood mononuclear cells (PBMCs), taken at new diagnosis, from a patient treated with antithyroid drugs. These receptors were obtained from a woman aged 18-29 years with Graves disease.

This clonotype has a count of ten or more. The chain carries TRBV28 and TRBJ1-3, with no clear D. CDR1 is MDHEN and CDR2 is SYDVKM in the germline V gene. V was shortened by 4 bases and J by 4 bases, with 2 bases between the two germline ends. The CDR3 contains 11 residues. The CDR3 region is CASSWGNTIYF. In DNA form, the CDR3 reads TGTGCCAGCAGTTGGGGAAACACCATATATTTT.

At least ten counts were recorded for this clonotype. This chain connects TRBV2 to TRBJ2-1; 11 bases map to TRBD2. CDR3 length: 14 amino acids. Germline CDR1 reads SNHLY; CDR2 reads FYNNEI. V shed 6 bases and J 4 bases; nucleotides not matched to a gene: 2. CDR3 sequence reads: CASSGLAGYNEQFF. The CDR3, as DNA: TGTGCCAGCAGCGGACTAGCGGGTTACAATGAGCAGTTCTTC.

With respect to this clonotype: A read error is possible here, since a much larger clone lies one base away. No conserved phenylalanine or tryptophan ends this CDR3, so it is likely a read error. V is TRBV2 and J is TRBJ2-3; weak D call: TRBD1 (5 bases). V was trimmed by 7 bases and J by 1 base, leaving 27 bases between them. The V gene's germline CDR1 is SNHLY and CDR2 FYNNEI. The CDR3 runs to 19 residues. CDR3 in amino acids: CASKGDWSLTSGGTDTQYS. CDR3 DNA sequence: TGTGCCAGCAAAGGGGATTGGTCCCTTACCTCTGGGGGCACAGATACGCAGTATTCT.

In this sample, this clonotype turned up many times. The rearrangement joins TRBV2 to TRBJ1-1; a weak D match, TRBD1 (5 bases). The V end lost 3 bases, the J end lost 6 bases, and 11 bases lay between the germline ends. Germline-derived CDR1 and CDR2 are SNHLY and FYNNEI. The CDR3 sequence is 13 residues long. CDR3 protein: CASSDRGRAEAFF. In DNA form, the CDR3 reads TGTGCCAGCAGTGACCGGGGGAGGGCTGAAGCTTTCTTT.

The table lists this clonotype with many counts. This sequence joins TRBV30 and TRBJ2-1; D is possibly TRBD1 (6 bases). From germline, CDR1 is GTSNPN and CDR2 SVGIG (reference sequence). The V and J ends lost 4 bases and 12 bases respectively, with 22 bases between them. The CDR3 extends over 14 amino acids. CDR3 amino acids: CAWTESGRGRGQFF. The CDR3 nucleotides are TGTGCCTGGACCGAAAGCGGCAGGGGAAGGGGGCAGTTCTTC.

This clonotype was seen a few times. This clone may be a read error of a much larger clone one base away. The chain recombines TRBV11-2 with TRBJ1-1; D unresolved. Germline CDR1 reads SGHAT; CDR2 reads FQNNGV. The CDR3 is made up of 13 amino acids. The CDR3 nucleotides read TGTGCCAACAGCTTAATAGGCCGGCCTGAAGCTTTCTTT. Translating it yields CANSLIGRPEAFF.

This clonotype was counted ten times or more. V usage is TRBV11-1 and J usage is TRBJ2-1, with TRBD2 matching 12 bases. Germline V gives CDR1 SGHAT, CDR2 FQDESV (reference sequence). V was clipped by 6 bases and J by 0 bases; unmatched bases: 6. The CDR3 has 17 residues. Here the CDR3 DNA reads TGTGCCAGCAGACGACTAGCGGGAGACCCCTCCTACAATGAGCAGTTCTTC. Its translation is CASRRLAGDPSYNEQFF.

V is TRBV20-1 and J is TRBJ1-4, with a weak D call TRBD1 (5 bases). With 3 bases removed from V and 8 bases from J, the gap between germline ends came to 13 bases. CDR3 length: 13 residues. The V gene's germline CDR1 is DFQATT and CDR2 SNEGSKA (reference sequence). In DNA, the CDR3 is TGCAGTGCTAGGGTGAGGGGTGGGGAAAAACTGTTTTTT. This translates into CSARVRGGEKLFF.

This clonotype was seen at least ten times. CDR3 loop: CASSLWEGITTQTFQPQHF. CDR3 DNA sequence: TGTGCCAGCAGTTTATGGGAGGGAATTACCACGCAGACCTTTCAGCCCCAGCATTTT. V is TRBV28 and J is TRBJ1-5; D gene ambiguous. This CDR3 comprises 19 residues. V was clipped by 0 bases and J by 6 bases, with 24 bases between them. Per germline, CDR1 MDHEN and CDR2 SYDVKM.

This clonotype was seen at least ten times. The genes are TRBV5-1 and TRBJ2-1, with TRBD2 matching 8 bases. Unmatched junction bases numbered 7, after V lost 5 bases and J lost 0 bases. Per germline, CDR1 SGHRS and CDR2 YFSETQ. The CDR3 contains 16 residues. DNA for the CDR3: TGCGCCAGCAGTCCTCATAGCGGGACCTCCTACAATGAGCAGTTCTTC. Translating it yields CASSPHSGTSYNEQFF.

This clonotype was found many times. This chain links TRBV9 with TRBJ2-5; 16 bases are a match to TRBD2. This CDR3 has 17 amino acids. Trimming took 2 bases from V and 4 from J; bases not matched to a gene: 5. The germline gives CDR1 SGDLS, CDR2 YYNGEE. As DNA, the CDR3 is TGTGCCAGCAGCGTTGGGACTAGCGGGGGGGCGATAGAGACCCAGTACTTC. This translates into CASSVGTSGGAIETQYF. The entire variable domain, with the rest obtained from reference TRBV9 and TRBJ2-5, is as follows: DSGVTQTPKHLITATGQRVTLRCSPRSGDLSVYWYQQSLDQGLQFLIQYYNGEERAKGNILERFSAQQFPDLHSELNLSSLELGDSALYFCASSVGTSGGAIETQYFGPGTRLLVL.

This clonotype was detected ten times or more. The CDR3 loop reads CASSSGLYEQYF. CDR3 DNA: TGTGCCAGCAGCTCGGGACTATACGAGCAGTACTTC. The J gene is TRBJ2-7, the V gene TRBV5-5, with 7 bases aligning to TRBD2. The trim removed 3 bases at V and 4 bases at J, leaving 1 base unmatched. Germline CDR1 and CDR2: SGHKS and YYEKEE (reference sequence). The CDR3 is made up of 12 amino acids.

On this clonotype itself: This may stem from a read error, because a much larger clone lies one nucleotide away. The rearrangement joins TRBV2 to TRBJ1-2, with D unclear. V gave up 5 bases and J gave up 12 bases, with 16 bases separating them. CDR3 size: 12 residues. In germline, CDR1 is SNHLY, CDR2 FYNNEI. The CDR3 protein is CASSPATTGHTF. The DNA of the CDR3 is TGTGCCAGCAGTCCGGCCACCACGGGCCACACCTTC.

This clonotype came up many times. V and J are TRBV6-2 or TRBV6-3 and TRBJ2-2; 8 bases are shared with TRBD1. The CDR3 is 15 amino acids. Germline trimming cut 1 base from V and 6 bases from J; bases unmatched to any gene: 4. Per the germline V gene, CDR1 is MNHEY and CDR2 is SVGEGT. The CDR3 reads CASSYLDREAGELFF. CDR3 nucleotide sequence: TGTGCCAGCAGTTACTTGGACAGGGAGGCCGGGGAGCTGTTTTTT.

The CDR3 spells CATRGGAGDYNKVNEQFF. The CDR3, as DNA: TGTGCCACCCGGGGGGGAGCGGGAGATTATAATAAGGTCAATGAGCAGTTCTTC. This chain joins TRBV10-3 and TRBJ2-1; 8 bases map to TRBD2. The germline V gene encodes CDR1 ENHRY and CDR2 SYGVKD. The length of the CDR3 is 18 residues. The ends lost 10 bases at V and 6 bases at J; junction bases unmatched: 23.

The J gene is TRBJ1-4, the V gene TRBV20-1, with D unresolved. This CDR3 spans 14 amino acids. V was pared by 1 base and J by 6 bases, with 12 bases between. CDR1 is DFQATT and CDR2 is SNEGSKA in the germline V gene (reference sequence). The CDR3 DNA is TGCAGTGCTAGAGTAGGACCAGCGGATGAAAAACTGTTTTTT. It codes for CSARVGPADEKLFF.

The CDR3 spells CASSQDIGARNTIYF. The CDR3 DNA reads as TGTGCCAGCAGCCAAGATATAGGGGCACGAAACACCATATATTTT. The V call is TRBV3-1, the J call TRBJ1-3, with D maybe TRBD1 (5 bases). This CDR3 is built from 15 residues. Germline V gives CDR1 LGHDT, CDR2 YNNKEL (reference sequence). V was cut by 0 bases and J by 5 bases, with 11 bases left in between.

This clonotype was picked up a small number of times. Since a much larger clone is just one base distant, this may be a read error. The V call is TRBV2, the J call TRBJ1-6, with D possibly matching TRBD1 (6 bases). CDR1 is SNHLY, CDR2 FYNNEI, per germline. Trimming left V 4 bases short and J 7 bases short, with 17 bases between. The CDR3 consists of 16 residues. The CDR3 region has the DNA TGTGCCAGCAGTGCCCGCCCTGGGACAACCAATTCACCCCTCCACTTT. Translation: CASSARPGTTNSPLHF. The complete variable domain, with remaining parts taken from reference TRBV2 and TRBJ1-6, reads EPEVTQTPSHQVTQMGQEVILRCVPISNHLYFYWYRQILGQKVEFLVSFYNNEISEKSEIFDDQFSVERPDGSNFTLKIRSTKLEDSAMYFCASSARPGTTNSPLHFGNGTRLTVT.

This clonotype occurred many times. The chain links TRBV6-1 to TRBJ1-5, with 7 bases fitting TRBD1. The CDR3 is 15 residues long. Trimming at V came to 6 bases and at J to 4 bases, leaving 9 bases not matched to a gene. Looked up from germline, CDR1 is MNHNS and CDR2 is SASEGT. The CDR3 region has the DNA TGTGCCAGCAGGACGACAGGGAGTGGGAATCAGCCCCAGCATTTT. Its translation is CASRTTGSGNQPQHF.

This clonotype was observed a handful of times. The genes are TRBV19 and TRBJ2-1, with TRBD2 matching over 10 bases. In germline, CDR1 is LNHDA, CDR2 SQIVND (reference sequence). V was pared by 5 bases and J by 3 bases, with 16 bases of the junction left unmatched. The CDR3 sequence is 19 residues long. CDR3: CASSPTGGSGRAFYNEQFF. Here the CDR3 DNA reads TGTGCCAGTAGTCCTACTGGGGGGAGCGGGAGGGCCTTCTACAATGAGCAGTTCTTC.

This chain uses TRBV28 with TRBJ1-1; D is unresolved. The CDR3 totals 13 residues. Germline CDR1 and CDR2: MDHEN and SYDVKM. Trimming shortened V by 2 bases and J by 8 bases, and 12 bases separated the two germline ends. DNA for the CDR3: TGTGCCAGCAGTTTAACCTGGGCCCTGGAAGCTTTCTTT. This sequence encodes CASSLTWALEAFF.

The rearrangement joins TRBV18 to TRBJ2-7, with TRBD1 matching 10 bases. V lost 4 bases and J lost 6; bases outside the gene matches: 9. Germline V gives CDR1 KGHSH, CDR2 LQKENI. The CDR3 length is 15 residues. CDR3 sequence: CASSQVGTGAVEQYF. The DNA for the CDR3 is TGTGCCAGCTCACAAGTCGGGACAGGGGCGGTCGAGCAGTACTTC.

Many counts were recorded for this clonotype. The chain carries TRBV28 and TRBJ2-1, with 11 bases identical to TRBD1. With V trimmed by 6 bases and J by 4 bases, 8 bases remained unmatched. Germline assignment: CDR1 MDHEN and CDR2 SYDVKM. This CDR3 contains 16 residues. This CDR3 is CASRRGQGAGYNEQFF. The CDR3 bases are TGTGCCAGCAGACGTGGACAGGGGGCCGGTTACAATGAGCAGTTCTTC.

The CDR3 DNA reads TGTGCCAGCAGACTCGGACAGGGGGAGATTAGCAATCAGCCCCAGCATTTT. Its protein is CASRLGQGEISNQPQHF. The chain employs TRBV3-1 and TRBJ1-5, with 10 bases identical to TRBD1. This CDR3 contains 17 residues. The germline CDR1 and CDR2 sequences are LGHDT and YNNKEL (reference sequence). The V segment lost 6 bases and the J segment 0 bases; nucleotides outside the gene matches: 8.

This clonotype was counted at least ten times. V is TRBV20-1 and J is TRBJ1-5; 9 bases are shared with TRBD1. Germline CDR1 reads DFQATT; CDR2 reads SNEGSKA (reference sequence). The CDR3 runs 15 residues. Unmatched junction bases numbered 4, after V lost 3 bases and J lost 1 base. CDR3 DNA: TGCAGTGCTAGGGGACAGGGCAAGAGCAATCAGCCCCAGCATTTT. This translates into CSARGQGKSNQPQHF.

This clonotype was counted between two and nine times. The chain has TRBV6-5 and TRBJ2-6, with D hard to call. V lost 1 base, J lost 0 bases, and 10 bases lay in between. The CDR3 is made up of 17 amino acids. Germline V gene sequence: CDR1 MNHEY, CDR2 SVGAGI. CDR3 DNA sequence: TGTGCCAGCAGTTACTTTCCCGCTAGCTCTGGGGCCAACGTCCTGACTTTC. Translating gives CASSYFPASSGANVLTF.

This clonotype was counted many times. The CDR3 DNA reads TGTGCCAGCAGCCCAGGGGCTGACCCAAACATTCAGTACTTC. This translates into CASSPGADPNIQYF. This chain connects TRBV12-3 or TRBV12-4 to TRBJ2-4, with TRBD1 as a possible D gene (6 bases). V was cut by 6 bases and J by 6 bases, with 15 bases left in between. This CDR3 has 14 residues.